This T cell receptor beta chain was profiled in a study of blood T cell repertoires in COVID-19. Here immunoSEQ multiplex PCR was the method, and the copy in TCRdb shows in-frame clones only, minus some. The data show some 320,000 clones, about 90% seen once. Germline lookup yields CDR1 SEHNR and CDR2 FQNEAQ (reference sequence). Deletions cut 5 bases from V and 3 bases from J, with 11 bases between. This CDR3 spans 13 amino acids. Material for sequencing was peripheral blood. The source is a woman younger than 45 with COVID-19, enrolled during active disease. The chain uses TRBV7-9 and TRBJ2-7, with a possible D match to TRBD1 (5 bases). CDR3 sequence reads: CASSRTPVYEQYF. The DNA for the CDR3 is TGTGCCAGCAGCCGGACACCCGTCTACGAGCAGTACTTC.